This T cell receptor beta chain was identified during a study of sequential checkpoint blockade in melanoma. Whole-study context: Randomization was 1:1 between first-line nivolumab→ipilimumab and ipilimumab→nivolumab. Each arm's sequence ended with maintenance nivolumab.

Using immunoSEQ multiplex PCR, the repertoire was profiled, and TCRdb retains in-frame clones only, with some absent. The sample has around 20,000 clones; over 75% are singletons. The CDR3 has 15 residues. The V gene's germline CDR1 is SGDLS and CDR2 YYNGEE. V was trimmed by 6 bases and J by 6 bases, leaving 21 bases between them. Treatment here: randomized to nivolumab then ipilimumab (arm A) or the reverse (arm B). No patient had prior DNA-damaging chemotherapy. Live CD3+CD8+ CD19− CD56− cells were sorted from PBMCs. The material sequenced was CD8+ T cells sorted from blood (inferred from file names), taken from a patient given nivolumab and ipilimumab in sequence. V usage is TRBV9 and J usage is TRBJ1-1; tentative D call: TRBD1 (6 bases). This receptor was taken from a human donor with melanoma. The CDR3 sequence: CASTRRGGRAPEAFF. CDR3 DNA: TGTGCCAGCACCCGTAGGGGGGGCAGGGCGCCTGAAGCTTTCTTT.